This TCR beta chain came from a study of blood T cell repertoires in COVID-19. Produced via immunoSEQ multiplex PCR; TCRdb's table is partial and in-frame only. The table shows 150,000 to 200,000 clones, with roughly 86% occurring only once. The CDR3 contains 16 residues. V lost 4 bases and J lost 2, with 18 bases in between. The germline V gene encodes CDR1 SGHDT and CDR2 YYEEEE. In terms of age and location, participants ranged from about 18 to 100 years and lived in about two dozen US areas. Clinical histories supplied by participants themselves formed the basis of cohort assignment. The clonotype comes from a woman aged 30 to 39 who had recovered from COVID-19. V is TRBV5-6 and J is TRBJ1-2; TRBD1 might be the D (6 bases). Sequencing was performed on PBMCs or T cells enriched from blood (not recorded which). Here the CDR3 DNA reads TGTGCCAGCAGCCTAATGTACAGGGCCCTAAACTATGGCTACACCTTC. Amino acids: CASSLMYRALNYGYTF. Full variable domain (outside the CDR3, taken from reference TRBV5-6 and TRBJ1-2): DAGVTQSPTHLIKTRGQQVTLRCSPKSGHDTVSWYQQALGQGPQFIFQYYEEEERQRGNFPDRFSGHQFPNYSSELNVNALLLGDSALYLCASSLMYRALNYGYTFGSGTRLTVV.